These 17 T cell receptor beta chains originate from one sample sequenced in a study of T cell changes during pregnancy in multiple sclerosis. Libraries were prepared by immunoSEQ multiplex PCR; TCRdb keeps only in-frame clonotypes and omits some of them. Of roughly 62,000 clones in the sample, about 88% were seen once. The sequenced sample was peripheral blood, obtained in the first trimester of pregnancy. All receptors come from a female donor with multiple sclerosis, enrolled in a pregnancy study.

V gene TRBV10-1 combines with J gene TRBJ2-7; TRBD1 agrees at 9 bases. From germline, CDR1 is WNHNN and CDR2 SYGVQD (reference sequence). The V gene end was trimmed by 3 bases and the J gene end by 6 bases; junction bases not matched to a gene: 6. The CDR3 spans 14 residues. The CDR3 region is CASSDGTGTSEQYF. The CDR3 DNA is TGCGCCAGCAGTGACGGGACAGGGACTTCCGAGCAGTACTTC.

V usage is TRBV27 and J usage is TRBJ1-4, with D possibly being TRBD1 (5 bases). The CDR3 runs 13 residues. Germline V gene sequence: CDR1 MNHEY, CDR2 SMNVEV (reference sequence). V dropped 9 bases and J dropped 10 bases, with 18 bases sitting between them. The CDR3 sequence: CASSQQGSGKLFF. CDR3 nucleotides: TGTGCCAGTTCCCAGCAGGGATCAGGAAAACTGTTTTTT.

The gene calls are TRBV19 and TRBJ2-7; TRBD2 agrees at 12 bases. Looked up from germline, CDR1 is LNHDA and CDR2 is SQIVND (reference sequence). This CDR3 comprises 16 residues. V was pared by 5 bases and J by 2 bases, with 7 bases of the junction left unmatched. The CDR3 DNA follows: TGTGCCAGTAGTGTTAAGACTAGCGGGAGTCCCTACGAGCAGTACTTC. It is translated as CASSVKTSGSPYEQYF.

The V call is TRBV5-1, the J call TRBJ1-4; D is unclear. The CDR3 is 15 amino acids. Trimming stripped 4 bases from V and 4 bases from J, with 14 bases between. Germline CDR1 reads SGHRS; CDR2 reads YFSETQ. The CDR3 sequence is CASSAVGEVNEKLFF. The CDR3 DNA reads TGCGCCAGCAGCGCAGTGGGAGAAGTTAATGAAAAACTGTTTTTT.

The DNA for the CDR3 is TGTGCCAGCAGTGAACAGGGCCAAGAGACCCAGTACTTC. Amino acids: CASSEQGQETQYF. The V and J genes are TRBV6-4 and TRBJ2-5; TRBD1 might be the D (6 bases). The CDR3 covers 13 residues. CDR1 and CDR2 (germline): MRHNA, SNTAGT. Deletions cut 3 bases from V and 1 base from J, with 6 bases between.

This clone was counted a single time. The J gene is TRBJ2-2, the V gene TRBV7-9, with 8 bases aligning to TRBD2. After removal of 5 bases from V and 7 bases from J, the junction contained 12 bases not matched to a gene. The CDR3 totals 16 residues. Germline CDR1 and CDR2: SEHNR and FQNEAQ (reference sequence). The CDR3 nucleotides read TGTGCCAGCAGCCCTCCGGGACTAGTAAACGTCGGGGAGCTGTTTTTT. It translates to CASSPPGLVNVGELFF. The whole variable domain, remainder taken from reference TRBV7-9 and TRBJ2-2, is DTGVSQNPRHKITKRGQNVTFRCDPISEHNRLYWYRQTLGQGPEFLTYFQNEAQLEKSRLLSDRFSAERPKGSFSTLEIQRTEQGDSAMYLCASSPPGLVNVGELFFGEGSRLTVL.

This rearrangement joins TRBV7-2 to TRBJ1-4, with TRBD1 matching over 9 bases. The CDR3 has 15 residues. Losses at the gene ends were 2 bases for V and 13 bases for J; bases not matched to a gene: 11. Germline V CDR1 and CDR2: SGHTA, FQGNSA. CDR3 DNA: TGTGCCAGCAGCTTAAGAACAGGGGGCGCGGGGAGACTGTTTTTT. It encodes CASSLRTGGAGRLFF.

The chain carries TRBV6-6 and TRBJ2-7; D unresolved. CDR3 size: 11 residues. Germline CDR1 reads MNHNY; CDR2 reads SVGAGI (reference sequence). Trimming removed 5 bases at V and 3 bases at J, with 5 bases between. DNA of the CDR3: TGTGCCAGCAGTGGCATCTACGAGCAGTACTTC. Translating it yields CASSGIYEQYF.

The gene calls are TRBV6-4 and TRBJ2-6; a weak D match, TRBD1 (6 bases). Between the trimmed V and J ends, which lost 2 bases and 4 bases, there was a span of 12 bases. The CDR3 runs to 16 residues. In germline, CDR1 is MRHNA, CDR2 SNTAGT. The CDR3 DNA reads as TGTGCCAGCAGTGACGTAGGGGGTACCGGGGCCAACGTCCTGACTTTC. Its translation: CASSDVGGTGANVLTF.

The chain combines TRBV19 with TRBJ2-7; 12 bases agree with TRBD2. The germline V gene encodes CDR1 LNHDA and CDR2 SQIVND (reference sequence). The V segment lost 3 bases and the J segment 3 bases; nucleotides outside the gene matches: 6. The CDR3 sequence is 16 residues long. The CDR3 is CASSIGLAGMNYEQYF. The CDR3 region has the DNA TGTGCCAGTAGTATCGGACTAGCGGGGATGAACTACGAGCAGTACTTC.

The chain links TRBV6-5 to TRBJ2-1; D is perhaps TRBD1 (6 bases). V gave up 5 bases and J gave up 5 bases, with 13 bases separating them. Germline assignment: CDR1 MNHEY and CDR2 SVGAGI. The length of the CDR3 is 14 residues. In DNA form, the CDR3 reads TGTGCCAGCAGTACCTACGGGACAAACAATGAGCAGTTCTTC. Translated, it gives CASSTYGTNNEQFF.

CDR3 sequence: CASSIALNTEAFF. CDR3 coding DNA: TGTGCCAGTAGTATTGCGTTGAACACTGAAGCTTTCTTT. The V call is TRBV19, the J call TRBJ1-1; D gene unclear. Germline V gives CDR1 LNHDA, CDR2 SQIVND (reference sequence). This CDR3 spans 13 amino acids. Trimming shortened V by 3 bases and J by 0 bases, and 5 bases separated the two germline ends.

This chain joins TRBV4-1 and TRBJ1-5; TRBD1 aligns across 8 bases. This CDR3 region has 15 residues. The V gene's germline CDR1 is MGHRA and CDR2 YSYEKL. Germline trimming cut 0 bases from V and 5 bases from J; bases unmatched to any gene: 3. CDR3: CASSQDWTGYQPQHF. Written as DNA, the CDR3 is TGCGCCAGCAGCCAAGATTGGACAGGGTATCAGCCCCAGCATTTT.

The chain couples TRBV6-4 to TRBJ2-3, with 13 bases fitting TRBD2. CDR3 length: 18 amino acids. J gave up 0 bases and V 2 bases, and 5 bases lay outside the gene matches. The germline CDR1 and CDR2 sequences are MRHNA and SNTAGT. The CDR3 reads CASSDGLAGALSTDTQYF. DNA of the CDR3: TGTGCCAGCAGTGACGGACTAGCGGGAGCCCTGAGCACAGATACGCAGTATTTT.

The rearrangement joins TRBV4-2 to TRBJ2-6; D ambiguous. With 2 bases removed from V and 0 bases from J, the gap between germline ends came to 11 bases. Looked up from germline, CDR1 is LGHNA and CDR2 is YNFKEQ. The CDR3 covers 17 residues. For the CDR3, the DNA is TGTGCCAGCAGCCAACGTCTCCAACTCTCTGGGGCCAACGTCCTGACTTTC. Protein product: CASSQRLQLSGANVLTF.

This chain links TRBV6-5 with TRBJ1-1, with TRBD1 identical over 9 bases. Looked up from germline, CDR1 is MNHEY and CDR2 is SVGAGI. Trimming took 5 bases from V and 4 from J; bases not matched to a gene: 8. This CDR3 is 15 amino acids long. CDR3 DNA: TGTGCCAGCAGTCTCTCAGGGACAGGGACCACTGAAGCTTTCTTT. This encodes CASSLSGTGTTEAFF.

The V and J genes are TRBV30 and TRBJ2-6; no reliable D call. Per the germline V gene, CDR1 is GTSNPN and CDR2 is SVGIG (reference sequence). There are 15 residues in the CDR3. V lost 0 bases and J lost 2, with 8 bases in between. The CDR3 DNA reads as TGTGCCTGGAGTGTACGTGGAGCTGGGGCCAACGTCCTGACTTTC. Encoded protein: CAWSVRGAGANVLTF.